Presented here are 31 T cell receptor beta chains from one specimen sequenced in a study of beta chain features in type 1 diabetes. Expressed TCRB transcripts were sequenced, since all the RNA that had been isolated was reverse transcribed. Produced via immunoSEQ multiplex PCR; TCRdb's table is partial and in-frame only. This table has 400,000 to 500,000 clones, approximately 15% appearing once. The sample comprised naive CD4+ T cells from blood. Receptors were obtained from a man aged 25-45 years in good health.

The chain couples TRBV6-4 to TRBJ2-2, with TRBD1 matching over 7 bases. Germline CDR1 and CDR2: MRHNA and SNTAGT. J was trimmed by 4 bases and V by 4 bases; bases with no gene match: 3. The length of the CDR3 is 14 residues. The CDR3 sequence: CASSGQGGTGELFF. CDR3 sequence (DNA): TGTGCCAGCAGTGGACAGGGTGGCACCGGGGAGCTGTTTTTT.

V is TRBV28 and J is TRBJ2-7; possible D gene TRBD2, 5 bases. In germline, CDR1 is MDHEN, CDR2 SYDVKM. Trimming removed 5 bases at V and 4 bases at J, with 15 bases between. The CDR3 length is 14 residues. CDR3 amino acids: CASSLHLAPYEQYV. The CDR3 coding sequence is TGTGCCAGCAGTCTCCACTTAGCGCCGTACGAGCAGTACGTC.

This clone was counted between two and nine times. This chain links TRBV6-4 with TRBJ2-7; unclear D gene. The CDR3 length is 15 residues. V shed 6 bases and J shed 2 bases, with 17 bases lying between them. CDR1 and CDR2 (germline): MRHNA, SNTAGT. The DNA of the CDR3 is TGTGCCAGCAGCCTAGGGAAGGCGCAAACCTACGAGCAGTACGTC. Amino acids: CASSLGKAQTYEQYV.

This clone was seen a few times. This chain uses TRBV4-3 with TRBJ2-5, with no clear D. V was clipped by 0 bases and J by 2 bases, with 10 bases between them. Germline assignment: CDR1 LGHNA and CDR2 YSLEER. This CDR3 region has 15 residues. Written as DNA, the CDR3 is TGCGCCAGCAGCCAAGAAGGCGGAAGACAAGAGACCCAGTACTTC. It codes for CASSQEGGRQETQYF.

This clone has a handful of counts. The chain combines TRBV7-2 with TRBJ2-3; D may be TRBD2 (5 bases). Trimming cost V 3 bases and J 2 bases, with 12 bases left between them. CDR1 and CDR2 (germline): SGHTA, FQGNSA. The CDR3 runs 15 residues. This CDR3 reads CASSFGRVYTDTQYF. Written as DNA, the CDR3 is TGTGCCAGCAGCTTTGGGCGGGTATACACAGATACGCAGTATTTT. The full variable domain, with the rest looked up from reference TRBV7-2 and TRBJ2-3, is GAGVSQSPSNKVTEKGKDVELRCDPISGHTALYWYRQSLGQGLEFLIYFQGNSAPDKSGLPSDRFSAERTGGSVSTLTIQRTQQEDSAVYLCASSFGRVYTDTQYFGPGTRLTVL.

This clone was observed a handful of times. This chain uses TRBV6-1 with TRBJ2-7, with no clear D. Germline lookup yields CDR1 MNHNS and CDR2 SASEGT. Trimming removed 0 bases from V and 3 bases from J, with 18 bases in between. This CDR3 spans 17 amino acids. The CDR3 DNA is TGTGCCAGCAGTGAAGCGCTTCGTATTTTGGTTGGCTACGAGCAGTACGTC. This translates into CASSEALRILVGYEQYV.

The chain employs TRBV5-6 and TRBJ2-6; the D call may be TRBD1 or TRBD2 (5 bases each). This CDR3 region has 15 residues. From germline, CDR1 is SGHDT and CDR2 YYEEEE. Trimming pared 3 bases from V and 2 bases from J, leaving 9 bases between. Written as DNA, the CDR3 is TGTGCCAGCAGCTCCCTGGGACCTGGGGCCAACGTCCTGACTTTC. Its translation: CASSSLGPGANVLTF.

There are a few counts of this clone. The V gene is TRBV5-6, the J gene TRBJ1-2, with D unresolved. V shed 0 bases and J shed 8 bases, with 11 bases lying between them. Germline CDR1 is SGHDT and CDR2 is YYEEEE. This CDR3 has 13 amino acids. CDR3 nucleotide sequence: TGTGCCAGCAGCTTGGGACGGGAGATCGGCTACACCTTC. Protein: CASSLGREIGYTF.

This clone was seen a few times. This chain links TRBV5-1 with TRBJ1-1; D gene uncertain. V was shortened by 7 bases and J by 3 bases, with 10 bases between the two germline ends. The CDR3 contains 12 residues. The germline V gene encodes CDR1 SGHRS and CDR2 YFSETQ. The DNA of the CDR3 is TGCGCCAGCGGCCCCGGGCACACTGAAGCTTTCTTT. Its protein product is CASGPGHTEAFF.

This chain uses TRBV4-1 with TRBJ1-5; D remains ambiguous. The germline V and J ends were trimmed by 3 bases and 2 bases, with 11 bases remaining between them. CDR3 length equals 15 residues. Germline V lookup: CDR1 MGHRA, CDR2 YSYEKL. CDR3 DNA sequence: TGCGCCAGCAGCCATGGAGACAAGGGCAATCAGCCCCAGCATTTT. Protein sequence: CASSHGDKGNQPQHF.

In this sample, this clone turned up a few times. The DNA for the CDR3 is TGTGCCAGCAGCAAAGGGACTAGCGGAACTGACACAGATACGCAGTATTTT. This translates into CASSKGTSGTDTDTQYF. The chain joins TRBV21-1 to TRBJ2-3; the table's D call TRBD2 went unverified against the DNA. TRBV21-1 corresponds to a pseudogene. The CDR3 length is 17 residues.

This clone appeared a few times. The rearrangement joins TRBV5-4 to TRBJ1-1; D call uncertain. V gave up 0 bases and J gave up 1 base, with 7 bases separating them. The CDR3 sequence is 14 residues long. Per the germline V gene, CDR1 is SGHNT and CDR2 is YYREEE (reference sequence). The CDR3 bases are TGTGCCAGCAGCTTGGCGCGGGCGAACACTGAAGCTTTCTTT. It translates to CASSLARANTEAFF. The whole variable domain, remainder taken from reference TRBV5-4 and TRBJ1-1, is ETGVTQSPTHLIKTRGQQVTLRCSSQSGHNTVSWYQQALGQGPQFIFQYYREEENGRGNFPPRFSGLQFPNYSSELNVNALELDDSALYLCASSLARANTEAFFGQGTRLTVV.

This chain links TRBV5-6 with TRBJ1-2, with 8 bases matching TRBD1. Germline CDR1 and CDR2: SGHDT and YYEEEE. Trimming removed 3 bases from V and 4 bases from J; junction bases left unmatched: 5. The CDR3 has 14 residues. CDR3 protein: CASSSGGAGYGYTF. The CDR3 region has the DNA TGTGCCAGCAGCTCAGGGGGCGCCGGCTATGGCTACACCTTC.

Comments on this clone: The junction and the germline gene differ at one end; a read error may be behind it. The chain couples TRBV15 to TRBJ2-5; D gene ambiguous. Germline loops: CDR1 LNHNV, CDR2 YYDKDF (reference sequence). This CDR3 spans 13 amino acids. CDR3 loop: CATQSYYQETQYF. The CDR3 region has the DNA TGTGCCACCCAAAGCTATTACCAGGAGACCCAGTACTTC.

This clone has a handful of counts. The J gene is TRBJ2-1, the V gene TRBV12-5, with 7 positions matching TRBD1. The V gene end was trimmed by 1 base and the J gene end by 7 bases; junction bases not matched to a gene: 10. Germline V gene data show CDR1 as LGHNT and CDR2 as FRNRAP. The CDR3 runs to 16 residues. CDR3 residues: CASGLGTGTVMNEQFF. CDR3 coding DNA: TGTGCTAGTGGTTTGGGCACCGGGACAGTGATGAATGAGCAGTTCTTC.

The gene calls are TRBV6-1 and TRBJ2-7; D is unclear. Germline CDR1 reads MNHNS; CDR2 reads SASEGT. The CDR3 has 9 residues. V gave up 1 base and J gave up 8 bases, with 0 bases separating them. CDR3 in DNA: TGTGCCAGCAGTGAAGAGCAGTACTTC. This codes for CASSEEQYF.

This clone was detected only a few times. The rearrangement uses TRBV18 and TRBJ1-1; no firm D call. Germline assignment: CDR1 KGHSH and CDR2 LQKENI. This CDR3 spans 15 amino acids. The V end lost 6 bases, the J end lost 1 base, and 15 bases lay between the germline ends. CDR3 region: CASSQREGGNTEAFF. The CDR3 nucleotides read TGTGCCAGCTCCCAAAGGGAGGGTGGGAACACTGAAGCTTTCTTT. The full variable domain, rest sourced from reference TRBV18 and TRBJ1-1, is NAGVMQNPRHLVRRRGQEARLRCSPMKGHSHVYWYRQLPEEGLKFMVYLQKENIIDESGMPKERFSAEFPKEGPSILRIQQVVRGDSAAYFCASSQREGGNTEAFFGQGTRLTVV.

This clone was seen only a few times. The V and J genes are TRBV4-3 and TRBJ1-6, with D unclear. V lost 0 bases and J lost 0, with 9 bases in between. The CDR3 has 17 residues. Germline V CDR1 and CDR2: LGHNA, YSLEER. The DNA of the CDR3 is TGCGCCAGCAGCCAAGATGCGTCTAGCTCCTATAATTCACCCCTCCACTTT. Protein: CASSQDASSSYNSPLHF.

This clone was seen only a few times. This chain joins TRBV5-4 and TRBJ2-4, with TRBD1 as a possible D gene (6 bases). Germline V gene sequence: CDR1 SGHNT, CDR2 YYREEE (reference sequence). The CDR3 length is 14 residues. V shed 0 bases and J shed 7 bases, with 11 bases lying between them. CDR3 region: CASSLGTRGNIQYF. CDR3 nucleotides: TGTGCCAGCAGCTTGGGGACGAGGGGGAACATTCAGTACTTC.

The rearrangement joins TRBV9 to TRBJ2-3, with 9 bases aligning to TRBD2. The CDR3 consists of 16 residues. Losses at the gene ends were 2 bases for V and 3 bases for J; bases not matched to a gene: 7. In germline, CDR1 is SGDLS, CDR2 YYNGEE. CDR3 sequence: CASSVPTLAGTDTQYF. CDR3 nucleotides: TGTGCCAGCAGCGTTCCCACCCTAGCGGGGACAGATACGCAGTATTTT.

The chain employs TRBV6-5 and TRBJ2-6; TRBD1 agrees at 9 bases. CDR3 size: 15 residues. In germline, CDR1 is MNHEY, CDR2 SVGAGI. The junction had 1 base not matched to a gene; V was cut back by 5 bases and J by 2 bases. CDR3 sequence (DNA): TGTGCCAGCAGTCGACAGGGGGCTGGGGCCAACGTCCTGACTTTC. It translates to CASSRQGAGANVLTF.

DNA for the CDR3: TGTGCCAGTAGTATAAGGGCCGCAACTAACTATGGCTACACCTTC. Translated: CASSIRAATNYGYTF. The chain uses TRBV19 and TRBJ1-2; D not certain. The germline CDR1 and CDR2 sequences are LNHDA and SQIVND (reference sequence). Trimming shortened V by 2 bases and J by 0 bases, and 10 bases separated the two germline ends. This CDR3 has 15 residues.

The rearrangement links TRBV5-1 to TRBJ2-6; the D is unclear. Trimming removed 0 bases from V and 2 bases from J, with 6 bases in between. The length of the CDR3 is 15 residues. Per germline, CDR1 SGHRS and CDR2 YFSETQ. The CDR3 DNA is TGCGCCAGCAGCTTGGGTCGGGCTGGGGCCAACGTCCTGACTTTC. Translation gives CASSLGRAGANVLTF.

The chain's CDR3 is CASRGAGVPDTQYF. CDR3 sequence (DNA): TGTGCCAGCAGGGGTGCGGGGGTACCAGATACGCAGTATTTT. This chain joins TRBV28 and TRBJ2-3; 7 bases align to TRBD2. J was trimmed by 4 bases and V by 6 bases; bases with no gene match: 7. The CDR3 covers 14 residues. Germline lookup yields CDR1 MDHEN and CDR2 SYDVKM.

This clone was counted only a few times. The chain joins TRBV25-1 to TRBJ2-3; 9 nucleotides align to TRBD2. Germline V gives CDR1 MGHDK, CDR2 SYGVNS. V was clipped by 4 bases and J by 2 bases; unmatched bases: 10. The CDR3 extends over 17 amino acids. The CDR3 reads CASSVWAGGPITDTQYF. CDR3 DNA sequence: TGTGCCAGCAGTGTTTGGGCGGGAGGGCCGATCACAGATACGCAGTATTTT.

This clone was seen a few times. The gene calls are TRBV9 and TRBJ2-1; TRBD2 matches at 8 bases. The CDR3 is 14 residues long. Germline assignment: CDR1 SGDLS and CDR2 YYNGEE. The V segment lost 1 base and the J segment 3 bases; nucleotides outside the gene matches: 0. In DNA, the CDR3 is TGTGCCAGCAGCGTAACTAGCGGCTACAATGAGCAGTTCTTC. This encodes CASSVTSGYNEQFF.

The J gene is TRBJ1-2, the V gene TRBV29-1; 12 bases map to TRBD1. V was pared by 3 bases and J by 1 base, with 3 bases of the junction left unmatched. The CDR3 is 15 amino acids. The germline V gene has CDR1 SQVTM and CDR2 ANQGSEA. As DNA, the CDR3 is TGCAGCGTTGAGGGACAGGGGGCATTTAACTATGGCTACACCTTC. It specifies CSVEGQGAFNYGYTF.

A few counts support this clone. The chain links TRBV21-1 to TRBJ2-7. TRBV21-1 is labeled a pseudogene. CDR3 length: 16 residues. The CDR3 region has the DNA TGTGCCAGCAGCAAAGCGCTTTATGGGTCTAAGGGTGAGCAGTACGTC. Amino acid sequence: CASSKALYGSKGEQYV.

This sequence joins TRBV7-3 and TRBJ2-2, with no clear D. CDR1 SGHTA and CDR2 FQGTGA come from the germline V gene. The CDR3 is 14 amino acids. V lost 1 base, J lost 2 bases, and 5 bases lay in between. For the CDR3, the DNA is TGTGCCAGCAGCTTAATAATTAACACCGGGGAGCTGTTTTTT. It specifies CASSLIINTGELFF. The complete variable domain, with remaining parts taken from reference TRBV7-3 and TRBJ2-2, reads GAGVSQTPSNKVTEKGKYVELRCDPISGHTALYWYRQSLGQGPEFLIYFQGTGAADDSGLPNDRFFAVRPEGSVSTLKIQRTERGDSAVYLCASSLIINTGELFFGEGSRLTVL.

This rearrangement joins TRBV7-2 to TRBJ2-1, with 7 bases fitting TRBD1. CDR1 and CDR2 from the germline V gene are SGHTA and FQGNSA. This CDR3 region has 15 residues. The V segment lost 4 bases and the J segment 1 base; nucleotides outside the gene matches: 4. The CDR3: CASSYDRESYNEQFF. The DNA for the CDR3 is TGTGCCAGCAGCTACGACAGGGAATCCTACAATGAGCAGTTCTTC.

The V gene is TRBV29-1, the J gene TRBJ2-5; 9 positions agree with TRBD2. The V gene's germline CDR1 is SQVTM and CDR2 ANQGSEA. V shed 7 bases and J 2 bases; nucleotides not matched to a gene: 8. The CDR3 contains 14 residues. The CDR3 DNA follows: TGCAGCGCCGGCCATAGCGGGGGACAAGAGACCCAGTACTTC. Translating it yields CSAGHSGGQETQYF. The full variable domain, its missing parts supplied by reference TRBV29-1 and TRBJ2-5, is SAVISQKPSRDICQRGTSLTIQCQVDSQVTMMFWYRQQPGQSLTLIATANQGSEATYESGFVIDKFPISRPNLTFSTLTVSNMSPEDSSIYLCSAGHSGGQETQYFGPGTRLLVL.